The next 3 T cell receptor beta chains were all read from a single sample in a study of T cells in Graves' hyperthyroidism and ophthalmopathy. From RNA transcripts, TCR beta CDR3 regions were amplified. A set of HTBI primers served as the primers for a first-round RT-PCR of the TCR CDR3. TCRdb recomputed calls from the multiplex PCR reads with MiXCR, one row per CDR3 protein. This sample has hundreds of thousands of distinct CDR3 sequences, with 45% found just once. Input material: peripheral blood or thyroid tissue (not recorded which). The receptors were gathered from an adult man with Graves' disease, either hyperthyroidism or ophthalmopathy (not recorded which).

This clonotype has a handful of counts. The chain joins TRBV7-9 to TRBJ2-5; maybe TRBD2 (6 bases). Trimming pared 4 bases from V and 4 bases from J, leaving 10 bases between. Germline V CDR1 and CDR2: SEHNR, FQNEAQ (reference sequence). This CDR3 is built from 13 residues. The CDR3 region has the DNA TGTGCCAGCAGCTCGGGACTTTCAGAGACCCAGTACTTC. Protein product: CASSSGLSETQYF.

The chain links TRBV19 to TRBJ1-5; 7 nucleotides align to TRBD1. The germline V gene encodes CDR1 LNHDA and CDR2 SQIVND (reference sequence). With V trimmed by 5 bases and J by 6 bases, 10 bases remained unmatched. The CDR3 sequence is 15 residues long. CDR3 protein: CASSPREGAGQPQHF. The DNA for the CDR3 is TGTGCCAGTAGTCCCAGGGAGGGGGCAGGTCAGCCCCAGCATTTT. Using reference TRBV19 and TRBJ1-5 for the parts outside the CDR3, the full variable domain is DGGITQSPKYLFRKEGQNVTLSCEQNLNHDAMYWYRQDPGQGLRLIYYSQIVNDFQKGDIAEGYSVSREKKESFPLTVTSAQKNPTAFYLCASSPREGAGQPQHFGDGTRLSIL.

This chain uses TRBV25-1 with TRBJ2-7; D perhaps matches TRBD1 (5 bases). This CDR3 is 14 amino acids long. The V and J ends lost 3 bases and 5 bases respectively, with 14 bases between them. The V gene's germline CDR1 is MGHDK and CDR2 SYGVNS. The CDR3 reads CASSEAGMLDEQYF. The CDR3 region has the DNA TGTGCCAGCAGTGAGGCAGGGATGCTGGACGAGCAGTACTTC.